Below are 30 T cell receptor beta chains sequenced from a single sample in a study of vaccination effects on CD4 cells after COVID-19. These receptors' targets are unknown. The culture ran for nine to eleven days, and then CD4+ T cells were isolated. Each participant was administered two doses of either the BNT162b2 or the mRNA-1273 vaccine. Clones were read by immunoSEQ multiplex PCR, and TCRdb kept only the in-frame ones, dropping some. The sample holds over 45,000 clones, about 70% seen once. Sequenced here: CD4+ T cells from PBMCs cultured without peptide, sampled after COVID-19 vaccination. These receptors were obtained from a human donor who received a COVID-19 vaccine.

The chain links TRBV6-5 to TRBJ1-5, with 7 positions matching TRBD1. This CDR3 is built from 13 residues. CDR1 is MNHEY, CDR2 SVGAGI, per germline. The ends lost 6 bases at V and 4 bases at J; junction bases unmatched: 3. CDR3 protein: CASSGTANQPQHF. CDR3 DNA sequence: TGTGCCAGCAGCGGGACAGCTAATCAGCCCCAGCATTTT.

This clone was observed once. V and J are TRBV5-1 and TRBJ2-3, with a possible D match to TRBD1 (5 bases). V lost 1 base and J 2 bases, leaving 8 bases between the germline ends. The CDR3 sequence is 14 residues long. Germline CDR1 SGHRS, CDR2 YFSETQ. CDR3 sequence: CASSLPGPTDTQYF. CDR3 nucleotides: TGCGCCAGCAGCTTGCCAGGGCCCACAGATACGCAGTATTTT.

As regards this clone: Without the conserved terminal phenylalanine or tryptophan, this CDR3 likely stems from a read error. No DNA is shown, since the ends of the CDR3 on it are uncertain; the CDR3 is the one TCRdb lists. The chain recombines TRBV6-4 with TRBJ1-6; TRBD1 is the table's D call, not checked against the DNA. The CDR3 numbers 8 amino acids, ends counted. From germline, CDR1 is MRHNA and CDR2 SNTAGT. CDR3 loop: CATIDRAG.

The chain recombines TRBV6-1 with TRBJ2-7; D remains unclear. This CDR3 comprises 13 residues. In germline, CDR1 is MNHNS, CDR2 SASEGT. V shed 1 base and J shed 4 bases, with 8 bases lying between them. Here the CDR3 reads CASSEGFRYEQYF. The CDR3 region has the DNA TGTGCCAGCAGTGAAGGGTTCCGGTACGAGCAGTACTTC.

The chain joins TRBV9 to TRBJ1-1, with D possibly TRBD1 on 5 matching bases. Deletions cut 4 bases from V and 1 base from J, with 14 bases between. The CDR3 contains 15 residues. From germline, CDR1 is SGDLS and CDR2 YYNGEE. The CDR3 reads CASSPRTGSNTEAFF. In DNA, the CDR3 is TGTGCCAGCAGCCCAAGAACAGGATCGAACACTGAAGCTTTCTTT.

This clone was counted only a few times. The chain employs TRBV2 and TRBJ2-6; D call uncertain. The CDR3 spans 16 residues. The germline V gene has CDR1 SNHLY and CDR2 FYNNEI. Deletions cut 3 bases from V and 0 bases from J, with 9 bases between. The CDR3 sequence: CASSDGPNSGANVLTF. The CDR3 DNA follows: TGTGCCAGCAGTGACGGACCCAACTCTGGGGCCAACGTCCTGACTTTC.

The chain joins TRBV10-3 to TRBJ1-1; D gene uncertain. The V gene lost 3 bases and the J gene lost 4 bases, with 9 bases spanning the gap. Germline-derived CDR1 and CDR2 are ENHRY and SYGVKD. The CDR3 extends over 13 amino acids. CDR3: CAISDDEVTEAFF. In DNA, the CDR3 is TGTGCCATCAGTGACGATGAGGTCACTGAAGCTTTCTTT.

Here the CDR3 DNA reads TGCGCCAGCAGCCGTCCAGGGGCAACTAATGAAAAACTGTTTTTT. Amino acid sequence: CASSRPGATNEKLFF. This sequence joins TRBV4-1 and TRBJ1-4; a weak D match, TRBD1 (6 bases). The CDR3 contains 15 residues. Germline CDR1 is MGHRA and CDR2 is YSYEKL. V was shortened by 4 bases and J by 0 bases, with 9 bases between the two germline ends.

The chain uses TRBV19 and TRBJ2-5; D may be TRBD1 or TRBD2 (5 bases each). Trimming cost V 10 bases and J 5 bases, with 17 bases left between them. The CDR3 contains 13 residues. The V gene's germline CDR1 is LNHDA and CDR2 SQIVND (reference sequence). The CDR3 sequence: CAISKGWGETQYF. CDR3 nucleotide sequence: TGTGCCATTTCAAAGGGGTGGGGGGAGACCCAGTACTTC.

V is TRBV27 and J is TRBJ2-7; no clear D. This CDR3 contains 13 residues. V was trimmed by 0 bases and J by 8 bases, leaving 11 bases between them. Germline assignment: CDR1 MNHEY and CDR2 SMNVEV (reference sequence). The CDR3 loop is CASSLSLGVQQYF. The CDR3 nucleotides read TGTGCCAGCAGTTTATCGCTTGGAGTTCAGCAGTACTTC.

This clone was observed a few times. The genes are TRBV4-1 and TRBJ2-5, with D perhaps matching TRBD2 (5 bases). CDR1 is MGHRA, CDR2 YSYEKL, per germline. The CDR3 is made up of 14 amino acids. Trimming removed 3 bases from V and 1 base from J, with 9 bases in between. The CDR3 sequence is CASSHLGLQETQYF. For the CDR3, the DNA is TGCGCCAGCAGCCATCTAGGACTCCAAGAGACCCAGTACTTC.

This sequence joins TRBV9 and TRBJ2-1; D unresolved. The CDR3 has 14 residues. The V end was cut by 0 bases, the J end by 3 bases, with 7 bases between. The germline CDR1 and CDR2 sequences are SGDLS and YYNGEE. In DNA, the CDR3 is TGTGCCAGCAGCGTAGCGGGTATCTACAATGAGCAGTTCTTC. It yields the protein CASSVAGIYNEQFF.

The V call is TRBV2, the J call TRBJ1-1; D is uncertain. The CDR3 sequence is 14 residues long. Germline V lookup: CDR1 SNHLY, CDR2 FYNNEI. V was pared by 8 bases and J by 5 bases, with 18 bases between. The CDR3 protein is CASRTVGEGTEAFF. The DNA for the CDR3 is TGTGCCAGCCGCACTGTTGGGGAAGGAACTGAAGCTTTCTTT. Supplemented by reference TRBV2 and TRBJ1-1, the full variable domain reads EPEVTQTPSHQVTQMGQEVILRCVPISNHLYFYWYRQILGQKVEFLVSFYNNEISEKSEIFDDQFSVERPDGSNFTLKIRSTKLEDSAMYFCASRTVGEGTEAFFGQGTRLTVV.

The chain combines TRBV11-2 with TRBJ2-7; D is uncertain. CDR1 is SGHAT and CDR2 is FQNNGV in the germline V gene. Trimming took 4 bases from V and 3 from J, leaving 4 bases between them. The CDR3 is made up of 11 amino acids. CDR3 region: CASSWGYEQYF. The DNA for the CDR3 is TGTGCCAGCAGCTGGGGCTACGAGCAGTACTTC.

This chain connects TRBV6-5 to TRBJ2-4, with TRBD2 as a possible D gene (5 bases). The CDR3 sequence is 15 residues long. V was pared by 2 bases and J by 8 bases, with 16 bases between. Germline V gene data show CDR1 as MNHEY and CDR2 as SVGAGI. The CDR3 reads CASSYRVGGWDIQYF. Written as DNA, the CDR3 is TGTGCCAGCAGTTACAGGGTAGGAGGATGGGACATTCAGTACTTC.

DNA of the CDR3: TGTGCCAGCAGCTTAACCCACTTCCCCCCGGGGGGCGGCCAAGAGACCCAGTACTTC. Its translation is CASSLTHFPPGGGQETQYF. V and J are TRBV7-6 and TRBJ2-5; D is perhaps TRBD2 (7 bases). Per germline, CDR1 SGHVS and CDR2 FNYEAQ. V shed 2 bases and J shed 1 base, with 23 bases lying between them. The CDR3 runs 19 residues.

The chain links TRBV19 to TRBJ1-6; maybe TRBD1 (5 bases). Germline V CDR1 and CDR2: LNHDA, SQIVND (reference sequence). The germline V and J ends were trimmed by 10 bases and 6 bases, with 19 bases remaining between them. The CDR3 runs to 15 residues. CDR3 sequence (DNA): TGTGCCACCAGTAGAGGGACCAAGATTAATTCACCCCTCCACTTT. Translating it yields CATSRGTKINSPLHF. Supplemented by reference TRBV19 and TRBJ1-6, the full variable domain reads DGGITQSPKYLFRKEGQNVTLSCEQNLNHDAMYWYRQDPGQGLRLIYYSQIVNDFQKGDIAEGYSVSREKKESFPLTVTSAQKNPTAFYLCATSRGTKINSPLHFGNGTRLTVT.

This sequence joins TRBV6-1 and TRBJ2-1, with 10 bases identical to TRBD2. Looked up from germline, CDR1 is MNHNS and CDR2 is SASEGT. This CDR3 is 17 amino acids long. Trimming removed 2 bases from V and 5 bases from J; junction bases left unmatched: 9. This CDR3 is CASSESPGTSVNNEQFF. In DNA, the CDR3 is TGTGCCAGCAGTGAATCTCCAGGGACTAGCGTTAACAATGAGCAGTTCTTC.

The chain is built from TRBV2 and TRBJ1-1; TRBD1 agrees at 7 bases. There are 15 residues in the CDR3. Trimming cost V 4 bases and J 4 bases; bases outside gene matches: 9. Germline CDR1 SNHLY, CDR2 FYNNEI. CDR3 coding DNA: TGTGCCAGCAGTGCACGCAGGGGGGCGGGCACTGAAGCTTTCTTT. Amino acid sequence: CASSARRGAGTEAFF.

The V and J genes are TRBV3-1 (or the pseudogene TRBV3-2) and TRBJ2-2; the match to TRBD1 covers 11 bases. Germline loops: CDR1 LGHDT, CDR2 YNNKEL (reference sequence). The V segment lost 3 bases and the J segment 2 bases; nucleotides outside the gene matches: 5. The CDR3 consists of 17 residues. Here the CDR3 DNA reads TGTGCCAGCAGCCACACCGGGACAGGGGGTAACACCGGGGAGCTGTTTTTT. This encodes CASSHTGTGGNTGELFF.

The gene calls are TRBV5-1 and TRBJ2-7; 11 positions match TRBD1. The germline CDR1 and CDR2 sequences are SGHRS and YFSETQ. CDR3 size: 16 residues. V dropped 1 base and J dropped 6; count of bases not matched to a gene: 9. The chain's CDR3 is CASSLSSGQGASEQYF. CDR3 coding DNA: TGCGCCAGCAGCTTGTCCAGCGGACAGGGGGCGAGCGAGCAGTACTTC.

By frequency in the sample, this clone is medium-sized (0.01 to 0.1%). The chain employs TRBV10-1 and TRBJ2-1; TRBD2 agrees at 10 bases. The CDR3 consists of 16 residues. Per germline, CDR1 WNHNN and CDR2 SYGVQD (reference sequence). V dropped 6 bases and J dropped 5; count of bases not matched to a gene: 10. CDR3 coding DNA: TGCGCCAGCAGAGACACCCGGACTAGCGGTAACAATGAGCAGTTCTTC. Translated, it gives CASRDTRTSGNNEQFF.

This sequence joins TRBV30 and TRBJ2-4; D gene uncertain. Germline assignment: CDR1 GTSNPN and CDR2 SVGIG (reference sequence). Trimming pared 2 bases from V and 12 bases from J, leaving 11 bases between. CDR3 length: 11 amino acids. The CDR3 spells CAWSLRLDQYF. DNA of the CDR3: TGTGCCTGGAGTTTACGATTGGATCAGTACTTC.

In the case of this clone: A read error may account for a junction end that differs from germline. The chain employs TRBV6-1 and TRBJ2-1, with D uncertain. This CDR3 contains 15 residues. CDR1 and CDR2 (germline): MNHNS, SASEGT. In DNA, the CDR3 is TGTGCCAGCCGTGAATTTTCGGCTATTCTCCTTGAGCAGTTCTTC. It encodes CASREFSAILLEQFF.

This chain joins TRBV10-3 and TRBJ2-5; TRBD2 matches 14 bases. The CDR3 has 16 residues. The germline CDR1 and CDR2 sequences are ENHRY and SYGVKD. Trimming removed 6 bases from V and 3 bases from J; junction bases left unmatched: 6. In nucleotides, the CDR3 is TGTGCCATCAGACGAGGACTAGCGGGGGGAGAAGAGACCCAGTACTTC. Its protein is CAIRRGLAGGEETQYF.

V is TRBV6-6 and J is TRBJ1-1; 8 bases align to TRBD1. CDR3 length: 15 residues. The trim removed 7 bases at V and 1 base at J, leaving 8 bases unmatched. Germline V gene data show CDR1 as MNHNY and CDR2 as SVGAGI (reference sequence). The CDR3 region is CASTEQGGWNTEAFF. The CDR3 DNA reads TGTGCCAGCACCGAACAGGGGGGGTGGAACACTGAAGCTTTCTTT.

J is TRBJ2-7 and V is TRBV3-1 (or the pseudogene TRBV3-2); D possibly corresponds to TRBD2 (6 bases). Germline V gene data show CDR1 as LGHDT and CDR2 as YNNKEL (reference sequence). This CDR3 is built from 17 residues. V was trimmed by 1 base and J by 2 bases, leaving 18 bases between them. The CDR3 protein is CASSQGISGNIPYEQYF. The CDR3 DNA reads as TGTGCCAGCAGCCAAGGTATTAGCGGCAATATCCCCTACGAGCAGTACTTC.

The rearrangement joins TRBV3-1 (or the pseudogene TRBV3-2) to TRBJ2-7; D perhaps matches TRBD2 (5 bases). CDR1 is LGHDT, CDR2 YNNKEL, per germline (reference sequence). V was clipped by 0 bases and J by 9 bases, with 9 bases between them. This CDR3 is built from 12 residues. CDR3 sequence: CASSQEGARQYF. DNA of the CDR3: TGTGCCAGCAGCCAAGAGGGAGCACGGCAGTACTTC.

The CDR3 nucleotides read TGTGCCAGCACTCAGGACAGGGGCAATTCACCCCTCCACTTT. This sequence encodes CASTQDRGNSPLHF. V and J are TRBV2 and TRBJ1-6, with 9 bases aligning to TRBD1. Trimming took 7 bases from V and 7 from J; bases not matched to a gene: 5. CDR3 length equals 14 residues. CDR1 SNHLY and CDR2 FYNNEI come from the germline V gene.

By share of the sample, this clone is medium-sized. V is TRBV18 and J is TRBJ1-2, with 8 bases lining up with TRBD1. CDR1 and CDR2 (germline): KGHSH, LQKENI. The V gene end was trimmed by 6 bases and the J gene end by 8 bases; junction bases not matched to a gene: 8. The CDR3 contains 13 residues. CDR3 in DNA: TGTGCCAGCTCTCCTCAACGGGACAGGGGCTACACCTTC. This codes for CASSPQRDRGYTF.